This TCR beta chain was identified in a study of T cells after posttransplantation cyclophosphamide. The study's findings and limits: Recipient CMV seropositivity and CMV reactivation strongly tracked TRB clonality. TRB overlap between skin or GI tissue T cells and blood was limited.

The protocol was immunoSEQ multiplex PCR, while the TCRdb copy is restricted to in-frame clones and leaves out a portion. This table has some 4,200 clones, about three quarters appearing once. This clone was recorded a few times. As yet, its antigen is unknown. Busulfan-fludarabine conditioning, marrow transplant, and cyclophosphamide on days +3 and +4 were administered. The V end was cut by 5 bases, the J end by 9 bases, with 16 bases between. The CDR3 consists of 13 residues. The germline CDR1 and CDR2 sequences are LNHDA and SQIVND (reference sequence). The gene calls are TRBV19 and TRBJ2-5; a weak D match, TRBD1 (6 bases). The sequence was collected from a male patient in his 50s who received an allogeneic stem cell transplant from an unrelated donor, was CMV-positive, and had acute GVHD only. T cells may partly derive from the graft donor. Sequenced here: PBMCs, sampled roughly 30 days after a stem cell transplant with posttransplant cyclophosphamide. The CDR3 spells CASSFTTQGSQYF. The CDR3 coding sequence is TGTGCCAGTAGTTTCACCACCCAGGGGTCCCAGTACTTC.